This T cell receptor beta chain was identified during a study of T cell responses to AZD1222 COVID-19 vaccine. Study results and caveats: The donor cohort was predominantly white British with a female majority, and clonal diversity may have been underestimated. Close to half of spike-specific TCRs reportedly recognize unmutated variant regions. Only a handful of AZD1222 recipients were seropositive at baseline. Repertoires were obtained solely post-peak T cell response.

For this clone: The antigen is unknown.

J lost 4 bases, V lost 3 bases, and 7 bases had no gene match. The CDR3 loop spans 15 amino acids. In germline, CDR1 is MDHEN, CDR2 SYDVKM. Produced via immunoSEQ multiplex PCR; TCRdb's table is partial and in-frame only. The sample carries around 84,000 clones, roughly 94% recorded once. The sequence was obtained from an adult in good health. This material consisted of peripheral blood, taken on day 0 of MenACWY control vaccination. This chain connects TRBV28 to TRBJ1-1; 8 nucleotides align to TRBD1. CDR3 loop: CASSFPGGLGTEAFF. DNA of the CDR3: TGTGCCAGCAGTTTCCCAGGGGGCCTGGGCACTGAAGCTTTCTTT.